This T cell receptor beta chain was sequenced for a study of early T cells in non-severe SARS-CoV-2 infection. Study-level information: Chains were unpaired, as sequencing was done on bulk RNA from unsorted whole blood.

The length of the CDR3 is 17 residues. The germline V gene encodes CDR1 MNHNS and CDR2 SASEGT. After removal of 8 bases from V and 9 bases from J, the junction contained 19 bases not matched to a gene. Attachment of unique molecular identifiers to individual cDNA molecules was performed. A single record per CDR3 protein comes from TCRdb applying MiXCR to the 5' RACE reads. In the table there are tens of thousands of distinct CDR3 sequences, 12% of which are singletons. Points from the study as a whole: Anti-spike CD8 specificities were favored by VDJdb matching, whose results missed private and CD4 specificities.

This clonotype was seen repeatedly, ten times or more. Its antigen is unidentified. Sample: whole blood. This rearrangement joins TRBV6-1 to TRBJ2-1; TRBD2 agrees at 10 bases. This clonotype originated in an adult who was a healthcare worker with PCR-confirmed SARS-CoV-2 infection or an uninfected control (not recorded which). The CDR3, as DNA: TGTGCCAGCTGGGCCCAAAGTGGAACTAGCGGGAAGCTTGAGCAGTTCTTC. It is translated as CASWAQSGTSGKLEQFF.